The entry that follows covers one TCR beta chain sequence. Antigen specificity is unknown. These data belong to a study of CD8+CD57+ T cells in acquired aplastic anemia. Study information: Sorted CD4+ plus CD8+ cells gave DNA averaging around 3 ug. Findings and limits, study-wide: Some 29 shared CD8+ CDR3s appeared highly expressed within patients' immunodominant clones.

The patients chosen for sequencing had shown expansion of CD8+CD57+ cells (detected by flow cytometry). The patients all had a severe acquired aplastic anemia diagnosis. The blood sampling took place in patients who had so far received no therapy. J was trimmed by 4 bases and V by 5 bases; bases with no gene match: 12. The germline gives CDR1 SGHTA, CDR2 FQGNSA. This CDR3 spans 17 amino acids. According to the study, genomic DNA was the template for TCR beta VDJ and CDR3 profiling. TCRdb called the reads again in MiXCR, with one record for every CDR3 protein. Here the sample spans about 160,000 distinct CDR3 sequences, about two thirds being singletons.

The chain joins TRBV7-2 to TRBJ2-2, with 8 bases aligning to TRBD2. The TCR sequence derives from a human donor with aplastic anemia. The sample comprised sorted CD4+, CD8+, or CD8+CD57+ T cells (not recorded which) from PBMCs. DNA for the CDR3: TGTGCCAGCAGCCACGACCCAGCGGGAGTGGCCACCGGGGAGCTGTTTTTT. Translating gives CASSHDPAGVATGELFF.